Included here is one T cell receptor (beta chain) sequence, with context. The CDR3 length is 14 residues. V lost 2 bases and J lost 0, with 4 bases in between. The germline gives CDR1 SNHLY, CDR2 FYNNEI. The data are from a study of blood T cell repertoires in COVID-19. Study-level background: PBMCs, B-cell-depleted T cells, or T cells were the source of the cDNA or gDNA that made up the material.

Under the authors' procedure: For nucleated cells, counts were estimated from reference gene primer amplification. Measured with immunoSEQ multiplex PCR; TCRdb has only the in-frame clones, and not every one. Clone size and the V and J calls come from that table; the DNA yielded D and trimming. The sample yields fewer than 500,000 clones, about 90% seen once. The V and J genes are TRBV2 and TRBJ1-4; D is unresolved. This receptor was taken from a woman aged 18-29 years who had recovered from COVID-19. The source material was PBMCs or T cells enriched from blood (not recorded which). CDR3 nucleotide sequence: TGTGCCAGCAGTGAAAGCCCAACTAATGAAAAACTGTTTTTT. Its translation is CASSESPTNEKLFF.